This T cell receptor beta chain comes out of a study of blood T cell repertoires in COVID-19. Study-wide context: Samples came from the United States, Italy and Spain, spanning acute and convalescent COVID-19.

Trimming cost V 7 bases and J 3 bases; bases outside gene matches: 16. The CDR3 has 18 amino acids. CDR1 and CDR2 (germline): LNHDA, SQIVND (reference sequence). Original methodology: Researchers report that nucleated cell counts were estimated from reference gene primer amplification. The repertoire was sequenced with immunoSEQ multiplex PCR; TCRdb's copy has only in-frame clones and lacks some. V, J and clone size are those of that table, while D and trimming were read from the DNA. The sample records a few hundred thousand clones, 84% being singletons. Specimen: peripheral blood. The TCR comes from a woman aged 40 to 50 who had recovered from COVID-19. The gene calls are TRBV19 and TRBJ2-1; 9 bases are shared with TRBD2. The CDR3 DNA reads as TGTGCCAGTACCAGTTCCCAGCGGGGGGCCGGTATCTACAATGAGCAGTTCTTC. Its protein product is CASTSSQRGAGIYNEQFF.